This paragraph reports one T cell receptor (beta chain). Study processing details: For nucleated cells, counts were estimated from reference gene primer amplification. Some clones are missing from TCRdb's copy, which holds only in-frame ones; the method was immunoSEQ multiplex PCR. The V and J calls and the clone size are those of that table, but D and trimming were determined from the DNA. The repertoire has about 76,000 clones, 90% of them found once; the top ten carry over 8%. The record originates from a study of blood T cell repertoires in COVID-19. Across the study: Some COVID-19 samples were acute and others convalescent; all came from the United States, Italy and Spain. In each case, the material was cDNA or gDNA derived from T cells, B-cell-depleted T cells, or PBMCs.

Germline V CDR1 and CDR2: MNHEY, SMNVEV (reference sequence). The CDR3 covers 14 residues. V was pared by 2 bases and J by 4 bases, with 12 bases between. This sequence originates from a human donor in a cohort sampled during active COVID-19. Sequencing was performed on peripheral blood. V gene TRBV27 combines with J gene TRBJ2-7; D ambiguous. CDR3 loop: CASSLVGQSYEQYF. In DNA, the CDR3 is TGTGCCAGCAGTTTAGTTGGGCAGAGTTACGAGCAGTACTTC.